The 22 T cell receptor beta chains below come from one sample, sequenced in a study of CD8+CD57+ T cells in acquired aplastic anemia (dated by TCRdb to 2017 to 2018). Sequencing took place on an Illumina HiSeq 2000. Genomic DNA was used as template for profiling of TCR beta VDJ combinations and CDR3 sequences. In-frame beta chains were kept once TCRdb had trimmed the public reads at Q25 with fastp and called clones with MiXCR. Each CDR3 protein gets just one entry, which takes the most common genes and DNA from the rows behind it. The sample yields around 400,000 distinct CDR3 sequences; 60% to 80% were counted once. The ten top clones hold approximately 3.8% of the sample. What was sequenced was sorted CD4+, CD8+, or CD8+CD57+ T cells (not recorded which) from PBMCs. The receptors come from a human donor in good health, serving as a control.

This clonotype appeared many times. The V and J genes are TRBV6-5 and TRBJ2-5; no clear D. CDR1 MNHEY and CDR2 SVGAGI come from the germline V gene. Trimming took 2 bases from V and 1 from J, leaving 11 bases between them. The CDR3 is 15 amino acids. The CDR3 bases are TGTGCCAGCAGTTACGGATTACTATTCCAAGAGACCCAGTACTTC. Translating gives CASSYGLLFQETQYF.

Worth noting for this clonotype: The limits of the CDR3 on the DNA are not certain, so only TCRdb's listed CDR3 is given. The CDR3: CASSHRELGYTFGF. V is TRBV7-9 and J is TRBJ1-4. The CDR3 adds up to 14 amino acids, both ends counted. Per the germline V gene, CDR1 is SEHNR and CDR2 is FQNEAQ (reference sequence).

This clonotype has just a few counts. In DNA form, the CDR3 reads TGTGCCAGGACCCTATCTGGGGCGGGTGAAAAACTGTTTTTT. Translation gives CARTLSGAGEKLFF. The chain links TRBV2 to TRBJ1-4, with D possibly matching TRBD1 (5 bases). The CDR3 sequence is 14 residues long. Trimming removed 9 bases from V and 7 bases from J, with 18 bases in between. Germline CDR1 reads SNHLY; CDR2 reads FYNNEI. The entire variable domain, with the rest obtained from reference TRBV2 and TRBJ1-4, is as follows: EPEVTQTPSHQVTQMGQEVILRCVPISNHLYFYWYRQILGQKVEFLVSFYNNEISEKSEIFDDQFSVERPDGSNFTLKIRSTKLEDSAMYFCARTLSGAGEKLFFGSGTQLSVL.

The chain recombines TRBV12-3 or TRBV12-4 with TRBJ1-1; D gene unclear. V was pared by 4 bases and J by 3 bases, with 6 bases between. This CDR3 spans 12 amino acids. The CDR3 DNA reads TGTGCCAGCAGTTACGGGTACACTGAAGCTTTCTTT. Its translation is CASSYGYTEAFF.

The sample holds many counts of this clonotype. The CDR3 coding sequence is TGTGCCAGCAGCTTAAAACTAGCGGGGGGGCCAGATACGCAGTATTTT. It specifies CASSLKLAGGPDTQYF. This rearrangement joins TRBV7-2 to TRBJ2-3, with TRBD2 matching over 13 bases. J was trimmed by 4 bases and V by 2 bases; bases with no gene match: 3. The germline CDR1 and CDR2 sequences are SGHTA and FQGNSA. The CDR3 contains 16 residues. Drawing the rest from reference TRBV7-2 and TRBJ2-3, the complete variable domain is GAGVSQSPSNKVTEKGKDVELRCDPISGHTALYWYRQSLGQGLEFLIYFQGNSAPDKSGLPSDRFSAERTGGSVSTLTIQRTQQEDSAVYLCASSLKLAGGPDTQYFGPGTRLTVL.

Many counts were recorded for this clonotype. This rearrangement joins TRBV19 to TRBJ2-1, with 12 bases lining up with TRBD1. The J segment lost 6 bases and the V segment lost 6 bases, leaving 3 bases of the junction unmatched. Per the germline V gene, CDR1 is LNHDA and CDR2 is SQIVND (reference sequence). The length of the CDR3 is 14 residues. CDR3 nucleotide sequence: TGTGCCAGTAGGGGACAGGGGGCTATCAATGAGCAGTTCTTC. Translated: CASRGQGAINEQFF.

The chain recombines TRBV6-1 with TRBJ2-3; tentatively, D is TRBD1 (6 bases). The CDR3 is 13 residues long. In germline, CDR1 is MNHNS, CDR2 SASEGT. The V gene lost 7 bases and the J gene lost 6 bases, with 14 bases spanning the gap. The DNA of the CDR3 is TGTGCCAGCAAGAGGGGGAATCCCGATACGCAGTATTTT. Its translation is CASKRGNPDTQYF.

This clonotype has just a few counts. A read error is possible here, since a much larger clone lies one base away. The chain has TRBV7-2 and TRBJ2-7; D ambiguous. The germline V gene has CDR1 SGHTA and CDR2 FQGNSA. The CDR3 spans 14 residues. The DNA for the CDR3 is TGTGCCAGCAGCTTAGGGGCCGGAACCTACGAGCAGCACTTC. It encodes CASSLGAGTYEQHF. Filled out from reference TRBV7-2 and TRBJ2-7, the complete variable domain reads GAGVSQSPSNKVTEKGKDVELRCDPISGHTALYWYRQSLGQGLEFLIYFQGNSAPDKSGLPSDRFSAERTGGSVSTLTIQRTQQEDSAVYLCASSLGAGTYEQHFGPGTRLTVT.

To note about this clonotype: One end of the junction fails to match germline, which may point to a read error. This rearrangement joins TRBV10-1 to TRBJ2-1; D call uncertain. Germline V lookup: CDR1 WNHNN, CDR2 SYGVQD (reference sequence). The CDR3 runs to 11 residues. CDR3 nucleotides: TGTGCCAGCAGTGAGGAGAAAAGTGCAGTTTTC. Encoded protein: CASSEEKSAVF.

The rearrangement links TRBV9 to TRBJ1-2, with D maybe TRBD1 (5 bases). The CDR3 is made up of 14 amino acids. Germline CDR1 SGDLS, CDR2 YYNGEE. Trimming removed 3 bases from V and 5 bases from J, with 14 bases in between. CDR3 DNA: TGTGCCAGCAGCGCCGAAGAAGGGGCATATGGCTACACCTTC. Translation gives CASSAEEGAYGYTF.

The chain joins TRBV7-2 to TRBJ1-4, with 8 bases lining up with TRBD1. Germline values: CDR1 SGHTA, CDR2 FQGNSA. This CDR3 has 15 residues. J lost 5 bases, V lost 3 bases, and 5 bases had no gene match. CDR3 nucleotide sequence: TGTGCCAGCAGCTTGCCAGGGGGCTGGAATGAAAAACTGTTTTTT. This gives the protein CASSLPGGWNEKLFF.

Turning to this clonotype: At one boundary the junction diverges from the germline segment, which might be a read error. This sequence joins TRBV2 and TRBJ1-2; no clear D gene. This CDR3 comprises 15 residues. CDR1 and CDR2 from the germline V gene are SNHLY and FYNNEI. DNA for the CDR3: TGTGCCAGCAGTATACGGACCGCCTACCTCTATGGGTACACCTTC. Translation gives CASSIRTAYLYGYTF. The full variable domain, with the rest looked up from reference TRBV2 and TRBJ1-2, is EPEVTQTPSHQVTQMGQEVILRCVPISNHLYFYWYRQILGQKVEFLVSFYNNEISEKSEIFDDQFSVERPDGSNFTLKIRSTKLEDSAMYFCASSIRTAYLYGYTFGSGTRLTVV.

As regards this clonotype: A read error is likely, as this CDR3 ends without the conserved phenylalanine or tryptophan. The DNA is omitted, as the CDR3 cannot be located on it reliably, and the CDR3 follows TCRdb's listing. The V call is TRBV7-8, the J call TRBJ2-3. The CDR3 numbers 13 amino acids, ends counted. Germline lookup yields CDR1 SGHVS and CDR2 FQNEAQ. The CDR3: CASSFALTDARYT.

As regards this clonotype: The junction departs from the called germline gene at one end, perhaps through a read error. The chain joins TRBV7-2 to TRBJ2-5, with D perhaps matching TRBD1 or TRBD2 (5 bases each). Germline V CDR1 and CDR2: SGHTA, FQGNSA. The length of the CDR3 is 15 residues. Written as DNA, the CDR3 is TGCGCCAGCAGCGCCGGGACGGGCGAAAAAGAGACCCAGTACTTC. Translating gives CASSAGTGEKETQYF.

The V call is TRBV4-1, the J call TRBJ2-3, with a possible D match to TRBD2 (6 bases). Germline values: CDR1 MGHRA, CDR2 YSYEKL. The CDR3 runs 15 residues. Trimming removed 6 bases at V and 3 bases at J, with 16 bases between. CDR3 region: CASSDSGRGTDTQYF. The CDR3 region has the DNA TGCGCCAGCAGTGATTCAGGGCGGGGAACAGATACGCAGTATTTT.

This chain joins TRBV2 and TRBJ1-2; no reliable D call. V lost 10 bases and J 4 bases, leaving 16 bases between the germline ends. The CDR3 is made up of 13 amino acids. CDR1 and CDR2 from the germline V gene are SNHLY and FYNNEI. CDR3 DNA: TGTGCCACCACCCAAGGCGTGATCTATGGCTACACCTTC. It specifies CATTQGVIYGYTF.

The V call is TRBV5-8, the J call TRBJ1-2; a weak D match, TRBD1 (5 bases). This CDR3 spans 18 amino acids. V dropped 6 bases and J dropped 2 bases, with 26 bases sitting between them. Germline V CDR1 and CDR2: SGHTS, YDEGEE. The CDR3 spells CASTGEPGRRFPNYGYTF. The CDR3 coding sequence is TGTGCCAGCACCGGAGAGCCGGGACGGAGATTCCCCAACTATGGCTACACCTTC.

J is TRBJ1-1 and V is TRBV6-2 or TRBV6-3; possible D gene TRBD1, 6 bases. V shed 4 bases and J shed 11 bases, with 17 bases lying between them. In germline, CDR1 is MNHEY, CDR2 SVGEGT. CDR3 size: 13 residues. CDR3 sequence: CASSLSGAVVAFF. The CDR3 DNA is TGTGCCAGCAGTTTATCAGGGGCGGTTGTCGCTTTCTTT.

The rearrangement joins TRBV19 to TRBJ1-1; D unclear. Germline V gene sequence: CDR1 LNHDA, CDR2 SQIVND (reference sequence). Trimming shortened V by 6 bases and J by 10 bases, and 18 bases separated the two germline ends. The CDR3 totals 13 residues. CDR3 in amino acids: CASRAGGSLRAFF. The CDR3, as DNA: TGTGCCAGTAGGGCTGGAGGCTCACTGCGAGCTTTCTTT.

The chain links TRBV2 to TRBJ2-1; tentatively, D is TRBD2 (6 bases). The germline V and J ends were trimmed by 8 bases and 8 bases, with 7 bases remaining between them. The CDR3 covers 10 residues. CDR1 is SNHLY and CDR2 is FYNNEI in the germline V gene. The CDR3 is CASGDYEQFF. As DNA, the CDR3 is TGTGCCAGCGGGGACTATGAGCAGTTCTTC.

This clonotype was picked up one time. CDR3 in amino acids: CASRPRRGQQLHF. In DNA, the CDR3 is TGTGCCAGCAGACCACGCCGGGGACAGCAACTCCACTTT. V usage is TRBV7-3 and J usage is TRBJ1-6; TRBD1 aligns across 7 bases. The length of the CDR3 is 13 residues. Germline V CDR1 and CDR2: SGHTA, FQGTGA. Losses at the gene ends were 6 bases for V and 16 bases for J; bases not matched to a gene: 12.

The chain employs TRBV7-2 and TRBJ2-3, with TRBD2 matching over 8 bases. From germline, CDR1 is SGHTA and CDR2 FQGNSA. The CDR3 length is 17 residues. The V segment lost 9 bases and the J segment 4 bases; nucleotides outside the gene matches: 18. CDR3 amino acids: CASTPGDTGGLPDTQYF. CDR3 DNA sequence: TGTGCCAGTACCCCTGGGGATACGGGGGGGTTGCCAGATACGCAGTATTTT.